This record looks at one T cell receptor (beta chain) sequence and its context. Its target antigen remains unknown. No base quality values were provided; no much bigger clone lies one nucleotide off. This specimen comes from a study of T cells after posttransplantation cyclophosphamide (dated by TCRdb to 2016 to 2018). Concerning the study at large: Using TRB sequencing, the study followed how the T cell repertoire reconstituted after myeloablative bone marrow transplantation in which posttransplantation cyclophosphamide served as GVHD prophylaxis. Antigen receptor sequencing was done on samples from about 38 PTCy-treated patients and from 15 to 20 related bone marrow donors of those patients. TRB sequencing was performed on blood from all 35 or so PTCy patients with 1-year posttransplant specimens. Up to roughly 3 additional blood samples from 2 to 5.2 years after transplant were also TRB-sequenced in 3 patients, as was pretransplant blood from a handful of patients. Because TRA and TRB clonality correlated tightly in eight or nine samples, later TCR analyses were limited to TRB. Public TRB sequences were queried against a database of over 3,000 sequences associated with responses to pathogens, tumor antigens, self-antigens and alloantigens. Study-level results and caveats: Across the 35 to 45 patients, TRB clonality was highly associated with recipient CMV seropositivity and CMV reactivation, and diversity with PTCy was similar to that in the CNI/methotrexate controls. The TRB repertoires of T cells infiltrating skin or GI tract showed only limited overlap with the TRB repertoires of T cells in blood. Donor-recipient similarity was low at 1-2 months but rose over the first year, and later blood repertoires were often dominated by donor CD8+ memory clones.

Genomic DNA was used for TRB sequencing, which was performed with the immunoSEQ assay at survey resolution or with the hsTCRB kit. The study's own analysis went as follows. Initial read processing used immunoSEQ software, and repertoire analyses used the LymphoSeq R package. For each TRB dataset, clonality was calculated as 1 minus normalized Shannon entropy, and the Gini coefficient was computed as well. Phenotypes of unsorted samples were inferred by mapping TRB sequences from sorted subsets of the recipient or donor onto the same recipient's unsorted samples. Here the immuneACCESS table is served through TCRdb, limited to in-frame sequences with V and J called. Missing clones are a known gap in these copies; in checked studies unresolved V genes cover under half, and the rest lacks a known reason. V and J calls plus clone size are reproduced from that table; the DNA served to infer D and trimming. The sample records 3,000 to 4,000 clones, 65% to 75% of which are singletons. Jointly, the top ten make up roughly three fifths of the sample.

V sheds 7 bases and J sheds 3 bases, leaving 16 bases between their ends. CDR1 and CDR2, looked up from the germline V gene (reference sequence), are LNHDA and SQIVND. Including the terminal cysteine and phenylalanine, the CDR3 comprises 15 residues. Solely the CDR3 DNA is kept, with 45 bases framed from the first base. The control group consisted of ten to eleven patients who received myeloablative marrow transplants with methotrexate plus a calcineurin inhibitor and who were sampled 1 year after transplant. Mononuclear cells from peripheral blood and bone marrow were separated by Ficoll-Hypaque density centrifugation and then cryopreserved.

Rearrangement joined TRBV19 to TRBJ1-5, and TRBD1 may be the D gene, going by 6 matching bases. The material sequenced was PBMCs, taken after allogeneic stem cell transplant with calcineurin inhibitor and methotrexate. This clonotype originated in a female patient in her fifties or sixties who received an allogeneic stem cell transplant from an unrelated donor, was CMV-positive, and had acute and chronic GVHD. Because of the transplant, the T cells may be the graft donor's rather than the patient's own. The nucleotides are TGTGCCAGTACCTCAGGACAGCTCGTCAATCAGCCCCAGCATTTT. Protein translation: CASTSGQLVNQPQHF.